These 10 T cell receptor beta chains share one sample of origin, sequenced in a study of T cells in Graves' hyperthyroidism and ophthalmopathy. Researchers took RNA transcripts and amplified the TCR beta CDR3 regions from them. The HTBI set primed first-round TCR CDR3 RT-PCR. TCRdb reprocessed the multiplex PCR reads via MiXCR and lists one record per CDR3 protein. The data show fewer than 900,000 distinct CDR3 sequences, about 16% seen once. The specimen sequenced was blood. All receptors come from a man aged 18 to 30 with Graves' hyperthyroidism.

The chain links TRBV2 to TRBJ2-1; the D is unclear. The CDR3 has 15 amino acids. Trimming cost V 3 bases and J 5 bases, with 14 bases left between them. Germline lookup yields CDR1 SNHLY and CDR2 FYNNEI. Written as DNA, the CDR3 is TGTGCCAGCAGTGACCCCCTCCTAGGTGACAATGAGCAGTTCTTC. It codes for CASSDPLLGDNEQFF.

This clonotype was picked up a small number of times. The chain is built from TRBV7-8 and TRBJ2-2; 7 bases map to TRBD2. Germline V gene data show CDR1 as SGHVS and CDR2 as FQNEAQ. CDR3 size: 14 residues. The V and J ends lost 5 bases and 4 bases, in that order; junction bases with no gene match: 4. CDR3 amino acids: CASSTTSATGELFF. CDR3 nucleotides: TGTGCCAGCAGCACCACTAGCGCCACCGGGGAGCTGTTTTTT.

This rearrangement joins TRBV4-1 to TRBJ2-7; 9 bases are a match to TRBD1. The CDR3 runs to 15 residues. From germline, CDR1 is MGHRA and CDR2 YSYEKL. V was pared by 1 base and J by 5 bases, with 6 bases of the junction left unmatched. The CDR3 here is CASSQVTGGADEQYF. The CDR3 nucleotides are TGCGCCAGCAGCCAAGTCACAGGGGGCGCGGACGAGCAGTACTTC.

The sample holds a few counts of this clonotype. The J gene is TRBJ1-3, the V gene TRBV9; D unclear. The V end was cut by 4 bases, the J end by 0 bases, with 14 bases between. The CDR3 consists of 16 residues. Germline-derived CDR1 and CDR2 are SGDLS and YYNGEE. The CDR3, as DNA: TGTGCCAGCAGCTATGGACGGCTCGTCTCTGGAAACACCATATATTTT. Its translation: CASSYGRLVSGNTIYF.

This clonotype was seen ten or more times. The J gene is TRBJ2-7, the V gene TRBV28; D may correspond to TRBD1 or TRBD2 (6 bases each). V lost 6 bases and J 6 bases, leaving 18 bases between the germline ends. The CDR3 totals 14 residues. CDR1 is MDHEN and CDR2 is SYDVKM in the germline V gene. In nucleotides, the CDR3 is TGTGCCAGCAGGACCCCCGGGAAGGGGGGCGAGCAGTACTTC. Translation: CASRTPGKGGEQYF.

This clonotype was observed once. This sequence joins TRBV2 and TRBJ1-1; D is ambiguous. V was cut by 10 bases and J by 4 bases, with 13 bases left in between. This CDR3 is built from 12 residues. Germline-derived CDR1 and CDR2 are SNHLY and FYNNEI. This CDR3 is CATRIVGTEAFF. As DNA, the CDR3 is TGTGCCACCAGGATCGTGGGCACTGAAGCTTTCTTT.

The chain combines TRBV4-1 with TRBJ2-1; 10 nucleotides line up with TRBD2. Looked up from germline, CDR1 is MGHRA and CDR2 is YSYEKL. The CDR3 is 16 residues long. V lost 6 bases and J lost 2; bases outside the gene matches: 7. CDR3 bases: TGCGCCAGCAGACCCGGTAGCGGGAGGACCTACAATGAGCAGTTCTTC. Translating gives CASRPGSGRTYNEQFF.

The V and J genes are TRBV5-1 and TRBJ2-7, with 10 positions matching TRBD1. Germline CDR1 SGHRS, CDR2 YFSETQ. The V gene end was trimmed by 3 bases and the J gene end by 5 bases; junction bases not matched to a gene: 11. The CDR3 sequence is 16 residues long. The CDR3 here is CASSSPDRGRDHEQYF. The CDR3 nucleotides read TGCGCCAGCAGCTCGCCCGACAGGGGGCGCGACCACGAGCAGTACTTC.

This clonotype was picked up a small number of times. This sequence joins TRBV3-1 and TRBJ1-5; D is undetermined. V lost 4 bases and J lost 6, with 13 bases in between. The CDR3 runs to 14 residues. CDR1 LGHDT and CDR2 YNNKEL come from the germline V gene (reference sequence). The CDR3 bases are TGTGCCAGCAGCCTTCGAGGGAGCCGTCAGCCCCAGCATTTT. Amino acids: CASSLRGSRQPQHF.

This clonotype appeared many times. The chain uses TRBV10-3 and TRBJ2-7; 7 positions match TRBD1. The CDR3 runs 15 residues. Germline CDR1 reads ENHRY; CDR2 reads SYGVKD. Trimming at V came to 11 bases and at J to 6 bases, leaving 19 bases not matched to a gene. For the CDR3, the DNA is TGTGCCTCGGGAAAGGGGGAGACAGGGTCGGGCGAGCAGTACTTC. It codes for CASGKGETGSGEQYF.